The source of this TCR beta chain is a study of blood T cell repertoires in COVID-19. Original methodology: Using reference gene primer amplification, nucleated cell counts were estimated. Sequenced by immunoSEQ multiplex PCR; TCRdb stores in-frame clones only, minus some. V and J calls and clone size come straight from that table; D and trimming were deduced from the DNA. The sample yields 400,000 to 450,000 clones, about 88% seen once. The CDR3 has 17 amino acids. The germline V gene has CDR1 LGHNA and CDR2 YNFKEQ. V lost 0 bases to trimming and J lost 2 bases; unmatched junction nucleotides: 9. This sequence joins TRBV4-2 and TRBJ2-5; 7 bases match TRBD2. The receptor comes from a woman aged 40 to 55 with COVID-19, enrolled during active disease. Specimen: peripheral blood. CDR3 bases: TGTGCCAGCAGCCAAGATGGAACTAGCGCCGTACAAGAGACCCAGTACTTC. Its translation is CASSQDGTSAVQETQYF.